Listed below are T cell receptor beta chains from one sample, sequenced in a study of CD4 T cells in relation to SARS-CoV-2 and coronaviruses. The table came from immunoSEQ multiplex PCR; TCRdb's copy has only in-frame clones and leaves some out. The sample gives roughly 63,000 clones, approximately 94% of which show up once; approximately 0.15% is in the top ten. The sequenced sample was naive CD4+ T cells from PBMCs. These receptors were obtained from a human donor in good health. The CDR3 runs from the conserved cysteine through the conserved F or W. Each record gives: V gene, D gene, clone size, J gene, CDR3 protein, CDR3 DNA. D genes are given only for firm matches. Size is omitted from some rows. Given values are once, few, many or a class for expanded clones.

TRBV27	.	.	TRBJ1-5	CASSSTPDGGNQPQHF	TGTGCCAGCAGTTCAACGCCGGACGGTGGAAATCAGCCCCAGCATTTT
TRBV7-2	TRBD2	.	TRBJ2-1	CASSLELAGGNEQFF	TGTGCCAGCAGCTTAGAACTAGCGGGAGGCAATGAGCAGTTCTTC
TRBV2	TRBD2	.	TRBJ2-1	CASSEVLSGRSNEQFF	TGTGCCAGCAGTGAAGTTTTGAGCGGGAGGAGCAATGAGCAGTTCTTC
TRBV19	TRBD2	once	TRBJ2-1	CASSRGGLAGEGEQFF	TGTGCCAGTAGTCGGGGGGGACTAGCGGGAGAAGGTGAGCAGTTCTTC
TRBV5-6	.	.	TRBJ2-7	CASSLDRLYEQYF	TGTGCCAGCAGCTTGGACCGACTCTACGAGCAGTACTTC
TRBV7-9	.	once	TRBJ1-5	CASSPISQPQHF	TGTGCCAGCAGCCCTATTAGCCAGCCCCAGCATTTT
TRBV5-4	.	few	TRBJ2-2	CASSPDRLDGELFF	TGTGCCAGCAGCCCGGACCGCTTGGACGGGGAGCTGTTTTTT
TRBV5-1	TRBD1	.	TRBJ1-5	CASSLAGTGANQPQHF	TGCGCCAGCAGCTTGGCCGGGACAGGGGCCAATCAGCCCCAGCATTTT
TRBV12-3/TRBV12-4	.	.	TRBJ2-7	CASTGNSYEQYF	TGTGCCAGCACAGGGAACTCCTACGAGCAGTACTTC
TRBV6-4	.	.	TRBJ2-7	CASSDRPFSGEQYF	TGTGCCAGCAGTGACCGGCCCTTCTCGGGGGAGCAGTACTTC
TRBV19	.	once	TRBJ2-3	CASSIDAPPADTQYF	TGTGCCAGTAGTATAGATGCCCCTCCGGCAGATACGCAGTATTTT
TRBV5-6	TRBD1	.	TRBJ2-7	CASYRQGVFVGEQYF	TGTGCCAGCTACCGACAGGGCGTCTTTGTGGGGGAGCAGTACTTC
TRBV18	.	.	TRBJ2-2	CASSPQKGTGELFF	TGTGCCAGCTCACCACAAAAAGGCACCGGGGAGCTGTTTTTT
TRBV3-1/TRBV3-2	.	.	TRBJ2-3	CASSQEALATSTDTQYF	TGTGCCAGCAGCCAAGAGGCCCTAGCGACGAGCACAGATACGCAGTATTTT
TRBV30	.	.	TRBJ1-3	CAWGGGAGNTIYF	TGTGCCTGGGGAGGGGGAGCCGGAAACACCATATATTTT
TRBV7-9	.	.	TRBJ2-1	CASSPTIEQFF	TGTGCCAGCAGCCCGACCATTGAGCAGTTCTTC
TRBV28	.	.	TRBJ1-1	CCAQNTEAFF	TGTTGTGCTCAGAACACTGAAGCTTTCTTT
TRBV10-2	.	once	TRBJ2-7	CARVHRSSYEQYF	TGCGCCAGGGTACACAGGAGCTCCTACGAGCAGTACTTC
TRBV28	TRBD2	.	TRBJ2-1	CASSLWTSGSRAYNEQFF	TGTGCCAGCAGTTTGTGGACTAGCGGGAGCCGGGCCTACAATGAGCAGTTCTTC
TRBV7-9	.	.	TRBJ2-3	CASSFGAGADTQYF	TGTGCCAGCAGCTTCGGAGCCGGGGCAGATACGCAGTATTTT
TRBV6-1	.	.	TRBJ2-7	CASSESTRTYEQYF	TGTGCCAGCAGTGAATCGACACGAACCTACGAGCAGTACTTC
TRBV20-1	.	.	TRBJ2-3	CSAGSTDTQYF	TGCAGTGCTGGGAGCACAGATACGCAGTATTTT
TRBV28	.	.	TRBJ1-3	CASSSLSGNTIYF	TGTGCCAGCAGTTCTTTATCTGGAAACACCATATATTTT
TRBV3-1/TRBV3-2	.	.	TRBJ2-5	CASSQDIGRQGETQYF	TGTGCCAGCAGCCAAGATATAGGGAGGCAGGGGGAGACCCAGTACTTC
TRBV27	TRBD1	.	TRBJ1-2	CASSLVLGGHYGYTF	TGTGCCAGCAGTTTAGTCCTAGGGGGCCACTATGGCTACACCTTC
TRBV7-3	.	.	TRBJ2-2	CASSSTRELFF	TGTGCCAGCAGCTCCACAAGGGAGCTGTTTTTT
TRBV6-1	.	.	TRBJ1-2	CASSDGQYYGYTF	TGTGCCAGCAGTGATGGACAGTACTATGGCTACACCTTC
TRBV28	.	.	TRBJ1-5	CASSQTGGSNQPQHF	TGTGCCAGCAGCCAGACAGGTGGCAGCAATCAGCCCCAGCATTTT
TRBV3-1/TRBV3-2	.	.	TRBJ1-2	CASSRLLTPNYGYTF	TGTGCCAGCAGCCGTCTCCTCACCCCTAACTATGGCTACACCTTC
TRBV18	.	.	TRBJ1-1	CASSPSLSVINTEAFF	TGTGCCAGCTCACCATCTCTATCTGTTATTAACACTGAAGCTTTCTTT
TRBV12-5	.	.	TRBJ2-7	CASGLVVAGESYEQYF	TGTGCTAGTGGTTTGGTAGTGGCAGGGGAGTCCTACGAGCAGTACTTC
TRBV3-1/TRBV3-2	TRBD2	.	TRBJ2-7	CASSQEQSRAGAWQQYF	TGTGCCAGCAGCCAAGAGCAGTCTCGCGCGGGAGCTTGGCAGCAGTACTTC
TRBV10-1	TRBD1	.	TRBJ1-4	CASSDPGTGDEKLFF	TGCGCCAGCAGTGACCCGGGGACAGGGGACGAAAAACTGTTTTTT
TRBV7-3	.	.	TRBJ1-1	CASSLNGVNTEAFF	TGTGCCAGCAGCTTAAATGGGGTAAACACTGAAGCTTTCTTT
TRBV10-3	.	.	TRBJ2-7	CTISEGEQRGQYF	TGTACCATCAGTGAAGGTGAACAACGGGGGCAGTACTTC
TRBV4-2	.	.	TRBJ2-7	CASSQARRGYEQYF	TGTGCCAGCAGCCAAGCGAGGCGCGGCTACGAGCAGTACTTC
TRBV4-1	.	.	TRBJ2-3	CASSARDAANTQYF	TGCGCCAGCAGCGCCCGGGACGCCGCAAATACGCAGTATTTT
TRBV5-6	.	.	TRBJ1-5	CASSRDRNGQPQHF	TGTGCCAGCAGCCGTGACAGGAATGGCCAGCCCCAGCATTTT
TRBV24-1	.	.	TRBJ2-1	CATSDTGRGYNEQFF	TGTGCCACCAGTGACACAGGGCGTGGGTACAATGAGCAGTTCTTC
TRBV4-1	.	.	TRBJ2-3	CASSQDGYSGLTSTDTQYF	TGCGCCAGCAGCCAAGATGGGTACTCTGGCTTGACTAGCACAGATACGCAGTATTTT
TRBV10-1	.	few	TRBJ2-2	CASSEGLVGELFF	TGCGCCAGCAGTGAGGGGCTCGTCGGGGAGCTGTTTTTT
TRBV5-8	.	.	TRBJ2-3	CASSWTRTDTQYF	TGTGCCAGCAGCTGGACCCGCACAGATACGCAGTATTTT
TRBV10-1	.	.	TRBJ2-7	CASSRTSFEQYF	TGCGCCAGCAGTCGGACCTCTTTCGAGCAGTACTTC
TRBV24-1	TRBD1	.	TRBJ1-4	CATSDVTGMKLFF	TGTGCCACCAGTGATGTGACAGGGATGAAACTGTTTTTT
TRBV6-5	TRBD1	.	TRBJ1-1	CASRLDRAPTEAFF	TGTGCCAGCAGACTGGACAGGGCCCCCACTGAAGCTTTCTTT
TRBV7-2	.	once	TRBJ2-5	CASSLTQETQYF	TGTGCCAGCAGCTTAACGCAAGAGACCCAGTACTTC
TRBV18	TRBD2	.	TRBJ2-1	CASSPPGTSGIYNEQFF	TGTGCCAGCTCACCACCGGGGACTAGCGGCATCTACAATGAGCAGTTCTTC
TRBV28	.	.	TRBJ2-7	CASSPGQVNSYEQYF	TGTGCCAGCAGCCCCGGGCAGGTAAACTCCTACGAGCAGTACTTC
TRBV18	.	.	TRBJ1-1	CASSQGPGWNTEAFF	TGTGCCAGCTCACAGGGGCCGGGATGGAACACTGAAGCTTTCTTT
TRBV19	.	.	TRBJ2-7	CASSPKRTGSYEQYF	TGTGCCAGTAGTCCCAAACGGACGGGTTCCTACGAGCAGTACTTC
TRBV28	.	.	TRBJ2-2	CASSFGSSVNTGELFF	TGTGCCAGCAGTTTCGGGTCTAGCGTAAACACCGGGGAGCTGTTTTTT
TRBV18	TRBD2	.	TRBJ2-1	CASSPRTGLDNEQFF	TGTGCCAGCTCACCAAGGACGGGACTAGACAATGAGCAGTTCTTC
TRBV28	TRBD1	.	TRBJ1-6	CASRSSGTGDSPLHF	TGTGCCAGCAGGTCGTCCGGGACAGGGGATTCACCCCTCCACTTT
TRBV19	.	.	TRBJ2-2	CASTRETTGELFF	TGTGCCAGTACACGGGAGACCACCGGGGAGCTGTTTTTT
TRBV5-1	.	.	TRBJ1-2	CASSWGGRAGGYTF	TGCGCCAGCAGCTGGGGGGGCAGGGCCGGCGGCTACACCTTC